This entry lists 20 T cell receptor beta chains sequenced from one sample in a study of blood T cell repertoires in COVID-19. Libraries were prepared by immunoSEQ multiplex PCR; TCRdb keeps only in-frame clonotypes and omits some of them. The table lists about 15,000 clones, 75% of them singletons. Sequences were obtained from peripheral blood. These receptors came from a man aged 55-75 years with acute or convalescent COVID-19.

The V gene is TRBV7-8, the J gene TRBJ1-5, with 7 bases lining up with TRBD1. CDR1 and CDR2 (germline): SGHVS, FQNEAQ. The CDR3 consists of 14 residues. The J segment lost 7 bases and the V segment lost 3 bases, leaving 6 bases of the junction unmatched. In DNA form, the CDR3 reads TGTGCCAGCAGCTTGAACACAGGGGACCAGCCCCAGCATTTT. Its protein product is CASSLNTGDQPQHF.

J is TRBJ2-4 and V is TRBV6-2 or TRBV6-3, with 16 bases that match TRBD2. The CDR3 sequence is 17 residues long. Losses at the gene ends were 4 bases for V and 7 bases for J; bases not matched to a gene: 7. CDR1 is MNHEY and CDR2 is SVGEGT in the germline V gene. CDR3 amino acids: CASSFGTSGGARNIQYF. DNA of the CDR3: TGTGCCAGCAGTTTCGGGACTAGCGGGGGGGCGCGGAACATTCAGTACTTC.

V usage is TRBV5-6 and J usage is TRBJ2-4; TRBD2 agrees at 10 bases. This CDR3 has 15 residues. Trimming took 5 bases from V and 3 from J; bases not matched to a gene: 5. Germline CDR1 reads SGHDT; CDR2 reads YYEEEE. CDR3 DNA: TGTGCCAGCAGTCATCTAGCGGGGGACAAAAACATTCAGTACTTC. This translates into CASSHLAGDKNIQYF.

The CDR3: CASSPGGMNYGYTF. CDR3 sequence (DNA): TGCGCCAGCAGCCCAGGGGGCATGAACTATGGCTACACCTTC. The chain employs TRBV5-1 and TRBJ1-2; 8 nucleotides line up with TRBD1. Germline CDR1 and CDR2: SGHRS and YFSETQ. The V segment lost 4 bases and the J segment 2 bases; nucleotides outside the gene matches: 4. The length of the CDR3 is 14 residues. The complete variable domain, with remaining parts taken from reference TRBV5-1 and TRBJ1-2, reads KAGVTQTPRYLIKTRGQQVTLSCSPISGHRSVSWYQQTPGQGLQFLFEYFSETQRNKGNFPGRFSGRQFSNSRSEMNVSTLELGDSALYLCASSPGGMNYGYTFGSGTRLTVV.

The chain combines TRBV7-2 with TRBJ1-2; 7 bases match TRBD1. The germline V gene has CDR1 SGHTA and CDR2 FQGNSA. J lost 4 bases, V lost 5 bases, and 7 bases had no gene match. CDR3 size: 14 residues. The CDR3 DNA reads TGTGCCAGCAGCATCGGGACAGCGACCTATGGCTACACCTTC. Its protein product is CASSIGTATYGYTF.

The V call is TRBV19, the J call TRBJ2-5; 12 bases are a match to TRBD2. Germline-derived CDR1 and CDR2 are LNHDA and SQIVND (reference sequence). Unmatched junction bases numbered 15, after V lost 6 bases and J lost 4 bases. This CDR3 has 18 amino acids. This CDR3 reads CASSMRTSGMASGETQYF. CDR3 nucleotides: TGTGCCAGTAGCATGCGGACTAGCGGGATGGCGTCAGGAGAGACCCAGTACTTC.

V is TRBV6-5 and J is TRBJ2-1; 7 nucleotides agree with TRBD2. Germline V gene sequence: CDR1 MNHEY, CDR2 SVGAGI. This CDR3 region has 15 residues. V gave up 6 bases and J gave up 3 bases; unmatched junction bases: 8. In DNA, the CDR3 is TGTGCCAGCAGGATCGGGACTACTAACTACAATGAGCAGTTCTTC. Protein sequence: CASRIGTTNYNEQFF.

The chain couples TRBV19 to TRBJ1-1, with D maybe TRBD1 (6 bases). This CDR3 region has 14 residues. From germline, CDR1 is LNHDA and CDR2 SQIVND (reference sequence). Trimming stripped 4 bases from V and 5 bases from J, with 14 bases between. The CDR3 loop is CASSTLDSWTEAFF. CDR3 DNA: TGTGCCAGTAGTACACTGGACAGTTGGACTGAAGCTTTCTTT.

CDR3 bases: TGTGCCAGCTCACCTACGACGACAGGGGGCAGGGACACTGAAGCTTTCTTT. Its protein is CASSPTTTGGRDTEAFF. This sequence joins TRBV18 and TRBJ1-1; 10 bases fit TRBD1. The CDR3 totals 17 residues. Germline V gives CDR1 KGHSH, CDR2 LQKENI. The V gene end was trimmed by 3 bases and the J gene end by 3 bases; junction bases not matched to a gene: 10.

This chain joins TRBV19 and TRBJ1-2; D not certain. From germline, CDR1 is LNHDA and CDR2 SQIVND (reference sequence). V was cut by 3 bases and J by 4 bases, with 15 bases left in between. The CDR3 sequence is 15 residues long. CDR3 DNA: TGTGCCAGTAGTATCCCCGACATGCCCGGCTATGGCTACACCTTC. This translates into CASSIPDMPGYGYTF.

CDR3 region: CASSTPGTGGGEQYF. The CDR3 DNA sequence: TGTGCCAGCAGCACCCCCGGGACAGGAGGTGGGGAGCAGTACTTC. The V call is TRBV13, the J call TRBJ2-7, with 8 bases lining up with TRBD1. Germline-derived CDR1 and CDR2 are PRHDT and FYEKMQ (reference sequence). This CDR3 has 15 residues. The junction had 13 bases not matched to a gene; V was cut back by 5 bases and J by 7 bases.

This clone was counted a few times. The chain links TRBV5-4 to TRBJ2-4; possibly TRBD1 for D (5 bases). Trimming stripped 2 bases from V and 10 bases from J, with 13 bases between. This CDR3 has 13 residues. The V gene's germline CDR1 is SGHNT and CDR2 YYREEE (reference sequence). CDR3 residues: CASSFSDSEIQYF. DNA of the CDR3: TGTGCCAGCAGCTTCAGTGACAGCGAAATTCAGTACTTC.

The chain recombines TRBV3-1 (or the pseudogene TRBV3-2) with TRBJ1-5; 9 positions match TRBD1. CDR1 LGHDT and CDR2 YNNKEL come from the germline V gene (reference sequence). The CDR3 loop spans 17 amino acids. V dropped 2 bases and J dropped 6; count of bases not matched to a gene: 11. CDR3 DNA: TGTGCCAGCAGCCAAAACAGGGGGCGAGGGAGTAGTCAGCCCCAGCATTTT. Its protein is CASSQNRGRGSSQPQHF.

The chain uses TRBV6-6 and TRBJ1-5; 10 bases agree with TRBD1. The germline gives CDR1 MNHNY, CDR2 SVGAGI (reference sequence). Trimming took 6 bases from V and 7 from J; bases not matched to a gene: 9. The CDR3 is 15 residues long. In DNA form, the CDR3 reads TGTGCCAGCAGCTCTGACAGGGGGCCAGGGCAGCCCCAGCATTTT. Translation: CASSSDRGPGQPQHF.

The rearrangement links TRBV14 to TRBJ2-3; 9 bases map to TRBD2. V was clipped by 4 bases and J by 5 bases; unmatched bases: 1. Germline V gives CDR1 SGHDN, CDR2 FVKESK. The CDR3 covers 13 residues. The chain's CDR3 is CASSLLAGDTQYF. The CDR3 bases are TGTGCCAGCAGCCTACTAGCGGGAGATACGCAGTATTTT.

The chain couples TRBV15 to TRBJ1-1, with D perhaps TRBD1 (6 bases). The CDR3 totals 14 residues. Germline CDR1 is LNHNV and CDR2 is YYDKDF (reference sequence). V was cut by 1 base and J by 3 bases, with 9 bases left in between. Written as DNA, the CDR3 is TGTGCCACCAGCAGAGCCTCAGGGGACACTGAAGCTTTCTTT. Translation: CATSRASGDTEAFF.

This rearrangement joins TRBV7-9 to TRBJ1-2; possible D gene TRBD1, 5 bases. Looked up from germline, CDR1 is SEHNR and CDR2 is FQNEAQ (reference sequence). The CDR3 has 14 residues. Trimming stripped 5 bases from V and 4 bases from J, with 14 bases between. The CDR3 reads CASSPAGPSYGYTF. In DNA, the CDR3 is TGTGCCAGCAGCCCGGCAGGGCCTTCCTATGGCTACACCTTC.

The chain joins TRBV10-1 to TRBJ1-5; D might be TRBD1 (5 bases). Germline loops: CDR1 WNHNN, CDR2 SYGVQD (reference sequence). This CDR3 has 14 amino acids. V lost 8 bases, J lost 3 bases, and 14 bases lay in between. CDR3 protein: CASGIGGYNQPQHF. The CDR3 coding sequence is TGCGCCAGCGGAATTGGGGGGTACAATCAGCCCCAGCATTTT.

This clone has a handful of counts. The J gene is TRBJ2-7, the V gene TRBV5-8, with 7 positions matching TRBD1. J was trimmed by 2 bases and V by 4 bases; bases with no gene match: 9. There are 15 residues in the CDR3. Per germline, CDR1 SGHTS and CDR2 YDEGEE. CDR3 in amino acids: CASSDTGATTYEQYF. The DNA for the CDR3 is TGTGCCAGCAGCGATACAGGGGCGACGACCTACGAGCAGTACTTC. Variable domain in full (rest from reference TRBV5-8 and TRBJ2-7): EAGVTQSPTHLIKTRGQQATLRCSPISGHTSVYWYQQALGLGLQFLLWYDEGEERNRGNFPPRFSGRQFPNYSSELNVNALELEDSALYLCASSDTGATTYEQYFGPGTRLTVT.

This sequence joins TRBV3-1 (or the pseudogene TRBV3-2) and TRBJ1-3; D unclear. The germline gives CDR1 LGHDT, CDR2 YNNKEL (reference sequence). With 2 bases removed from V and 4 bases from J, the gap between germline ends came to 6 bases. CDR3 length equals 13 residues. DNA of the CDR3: TGTGCCAGCAGCCAACCACAGGGAAACACCATATATTTT. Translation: CASSQPQGNTIYF.